There are a few counts of the clone carrying this T cell receptor (beta chain). The target antigen is unknown. This specimen comes from a study of T cell repertoires in cytomegalovirus infection. Across the study: CMV infection plus the matching HLA type was flagged by public TCR beta signatures.

TCRdb ran MiXCR on the reads and lists one entry per CDR3 protein. The data hold 450,000 to 650,000 distinct CDR3 sequences, with 26% observed a single time. This CDR3 is built from 14 residues. V was pared by 6 bases and J by 7 bases, with 8 bases of the junction left unmatched. Germline V gives CDR1 MNHEY, CDR2 SVGEGT. Whole-study results and caveats: Dominant in the ex vivo response were TCR beta clonotypes restricted by HLA-C and specific for CMV. CMV carriers with the relevant HLA were identified by cumulative public TCR beta family frequency.

The origin of this receptor is a human donor in good health (CMV status not recorded). Some clones in this sample may be carry-over from other donors' samples. Sample: PBMCs. The V gene is TRBV6-2 or TRBV6-3, the J gene TRBJ1-4, with TRBD1 identical over 7 bases. CDR3 in DNA: TGTGCCAGCAGCTACAGGGGAGGAAGTGAAAAACTGTTTTTT. Translated: CASSYRGGSEKLFF.